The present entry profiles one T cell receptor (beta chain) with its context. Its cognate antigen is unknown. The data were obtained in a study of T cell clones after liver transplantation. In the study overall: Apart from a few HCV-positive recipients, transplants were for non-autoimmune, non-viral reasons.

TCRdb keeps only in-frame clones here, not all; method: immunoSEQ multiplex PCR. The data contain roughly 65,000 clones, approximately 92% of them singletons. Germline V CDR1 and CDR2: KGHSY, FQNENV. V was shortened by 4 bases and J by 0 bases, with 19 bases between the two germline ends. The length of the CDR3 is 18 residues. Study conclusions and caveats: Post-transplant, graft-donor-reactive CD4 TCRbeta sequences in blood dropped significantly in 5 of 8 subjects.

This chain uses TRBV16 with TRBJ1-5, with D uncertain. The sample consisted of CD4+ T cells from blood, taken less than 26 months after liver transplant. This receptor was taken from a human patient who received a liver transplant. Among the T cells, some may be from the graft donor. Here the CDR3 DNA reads TGTGCCAGCAGCCCCTTCAATTTGTCCAGGCCTAGCAATCAGCCCCAGCATTTT. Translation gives CASSPFNLSRPSNQPQHF.